The sample holds many counts of the clone carrying this T cell receptor beta chain. Trimming took 5 bases from V and 6 from J, leaving 8 bases between them. This CDR3 has 12 residues. From germline, CDR1 is SEHNR and CDR2 FQNEAQ (reference sequence). This sample was included in a study of T-cell reconstitution after alpha-beta-depleted transplantation in children. Molecular barcoding with unique molecular identifiers was used for the TCRbeta library. TCRdb re-derived calls from the PCR reads in MiXCR, one entry per CDR3 protein. The table has 600,000 to 700,000 distinct CDR3 sequences, around 13% seen once.

This sample comprised PBMCs, obtained before TCRalphabeta/CD19-depleted stem cell transplant. The chain is built from TRBV7-9 and TRBJ2-1, with unresolved D. The sequence derives from a girl aged 2 to 9 with congenital amegakaryocytic thrombocytopenia, due to receive a stem cell transplant. In DNA, the CDR3 is TGTGCCAGCAGCGCGGACCCCAATGAGCAGTTCTTC. Translating gives CASSADPNEQFF. The complete variable domain, with remaining parts taken from reference TRBV7-9 and TRBJ2-1, reads DTGVSQNPRHKITKRGQNVTFRCDPISEHNRLYWYRQTLGQGPEFLTYFQNEAQLEKSRLLSDRFSAERPKGSFSTLEIQRTEQGDSAMYLCASSADPNEQFFGPGTRLTVL.